This TCR beta chain emerged from a study of vaccination effects on CD4 cells after COVID-19. Study-level background: Vaccination of participants consisted of two doses of either the BNT162b2 or mRNA-1273 vaccine.

The CDR3 extends over 13 amino acids. The ends lost 4 bases at V and 7 bases at J; junction bases unmatched: 3. Using viral peptide pools, the ViraFEST assay grew out antigen-specific CD4+ T cells prior to sequencing. At the end of about 10 days of culture, CD4+ T cells were isolated. None of the vaccinated had previously contracted SARS-CoV-2, and their nucleocapsid antibodies tested negative. A density of about 2 million PBMC per well was used; these cells were cultured with around 11 IU/ml IL-2 and about 10 ug/ml peptides. Notes on this clone: Its antigen is unknown.

General observations from the study: No early post-infection timepoints were available in the study, which also included few convalescent patients. The study found marked clonal contraction of infection- and vaccine-induced clones late after vaccination.

Profiled with immunoSEQ multiplex PCR; TCRdb holds only in-frame clones, not every one. The sample lists 65,000 or so clones, more than 70% occurring once. The chain couples TRBV12-3 or TRBV12-4 to TRBJ1-4; 7 positions match TRBD1. Sequenced here: CD4+ T cells from PBMCs cultured with HCoV-NL63 spike peptides, sampled before COVID-19 vaccination. The TCR comes from a human donor who received a COVID-19 vaccine. DNA for the CDR3: TGTGCCAGCAGTTCAAGACAGGGTGAAAAACTGTTTTTT. Translation gives CASSSRQGEKLFF.